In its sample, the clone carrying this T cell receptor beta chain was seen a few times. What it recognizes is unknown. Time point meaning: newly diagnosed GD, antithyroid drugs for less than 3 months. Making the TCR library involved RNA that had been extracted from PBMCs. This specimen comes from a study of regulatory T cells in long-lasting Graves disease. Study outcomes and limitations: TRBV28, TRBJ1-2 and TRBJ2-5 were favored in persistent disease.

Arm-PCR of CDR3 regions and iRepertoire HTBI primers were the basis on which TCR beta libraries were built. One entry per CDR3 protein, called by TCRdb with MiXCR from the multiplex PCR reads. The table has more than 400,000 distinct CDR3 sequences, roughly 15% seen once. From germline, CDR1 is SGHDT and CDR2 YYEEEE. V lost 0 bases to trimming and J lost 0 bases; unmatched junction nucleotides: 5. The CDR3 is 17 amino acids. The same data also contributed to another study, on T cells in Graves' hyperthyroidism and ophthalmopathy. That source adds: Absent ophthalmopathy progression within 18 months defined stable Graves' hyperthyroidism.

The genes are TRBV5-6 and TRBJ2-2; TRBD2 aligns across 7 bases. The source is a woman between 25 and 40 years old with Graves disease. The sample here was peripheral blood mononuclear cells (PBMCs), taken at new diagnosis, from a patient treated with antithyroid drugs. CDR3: CASSLGPGLPNTGELFF. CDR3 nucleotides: TGTGCCAGCAGCTTGGGCCCGGGACTACCGAACACCGGGGAGCTGTTTTTT.